Here is one TCR beta chain with its context. TCRdb's table, derived via immunoSEQ multiplex PCR, lists solely in-frame clones and lacks some. This repertoire shows millions of clones, about 92% found once; its top ten account for 0.39%. The ends were cut back, 1 base at V and 4 bases at J, with 9 bases in the middle. The germline gives CDR1 SEHNR, CDR2 FQNEAQ (reference sequence). The CDR3 has 14 amino acids. The sample comes from a study of shared clonotypes between healthy human individuals. Study-level information: A couple of women and three men aged 18 to 49 made up the donors. Each donor's CD8 memory used one plate, CD8 naive two, each CD4 subset three.

Sequenced material: naive CD4+ T cells from PBMCs. Subset specified: CD45RA+ positively selected. V gene TRBV7-9 combines with J gene TRBJ2-3; D is unclear. The receptor's source is a man between 18 and 35 years old in good health. Some clones in this sample may be carry-over from other donors' samples. This chain's CDR3 is CASSLGSAADTQYF. The CDR3 region has the DNA TGTGCCAGCAGCTTAGGGTCGGCCGCAGATACGCAGTATTTT.